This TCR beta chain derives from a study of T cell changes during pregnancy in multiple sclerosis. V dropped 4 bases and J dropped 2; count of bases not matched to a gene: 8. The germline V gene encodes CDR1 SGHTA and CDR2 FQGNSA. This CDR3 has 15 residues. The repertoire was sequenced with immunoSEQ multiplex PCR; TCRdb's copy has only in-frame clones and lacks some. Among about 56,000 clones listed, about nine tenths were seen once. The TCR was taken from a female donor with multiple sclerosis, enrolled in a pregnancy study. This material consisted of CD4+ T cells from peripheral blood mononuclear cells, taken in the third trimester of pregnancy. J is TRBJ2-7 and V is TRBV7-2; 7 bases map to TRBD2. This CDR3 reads CASSSPGGRTYEQYF. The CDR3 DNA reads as TGTGCCAGCAGCTCGCCGGGGGGAAGAACCTACGAGCAGTACTTC.